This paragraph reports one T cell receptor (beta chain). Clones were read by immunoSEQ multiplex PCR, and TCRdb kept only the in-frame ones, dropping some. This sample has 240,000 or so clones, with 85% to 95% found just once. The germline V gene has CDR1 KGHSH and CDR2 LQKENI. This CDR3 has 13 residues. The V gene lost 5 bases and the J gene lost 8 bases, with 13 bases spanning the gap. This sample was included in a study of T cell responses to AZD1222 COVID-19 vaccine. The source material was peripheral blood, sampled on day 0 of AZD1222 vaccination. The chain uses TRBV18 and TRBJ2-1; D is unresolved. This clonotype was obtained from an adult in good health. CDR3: CASSGSNADEQFF. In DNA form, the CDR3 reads TGTGCCAGCTCAGGCAGTAACGCGGATGAGCAGTTCTTC.